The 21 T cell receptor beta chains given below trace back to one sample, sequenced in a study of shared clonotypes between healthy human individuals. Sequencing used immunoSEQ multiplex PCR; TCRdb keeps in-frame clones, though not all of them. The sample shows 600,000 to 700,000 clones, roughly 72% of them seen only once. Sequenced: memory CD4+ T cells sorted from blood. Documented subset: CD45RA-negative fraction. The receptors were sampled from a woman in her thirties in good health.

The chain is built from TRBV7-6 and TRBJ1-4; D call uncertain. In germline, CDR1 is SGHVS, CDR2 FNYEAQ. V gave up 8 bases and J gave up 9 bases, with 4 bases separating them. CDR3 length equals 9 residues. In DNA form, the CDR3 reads TGTGCCAGCGTGCAAAAACTGTTTTTT. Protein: CASVQKLFF. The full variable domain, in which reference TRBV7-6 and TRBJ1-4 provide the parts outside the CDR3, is GAGVSQSPRYKVTKRGQDVALRCDPISGHVSLYWYRQALGQGPEFLTYFNYEAQQDKSGLPNDRFSAERPEGSISTLTIQRTEQRDSAMYRCASVQKLFFGSGTQLSVL.

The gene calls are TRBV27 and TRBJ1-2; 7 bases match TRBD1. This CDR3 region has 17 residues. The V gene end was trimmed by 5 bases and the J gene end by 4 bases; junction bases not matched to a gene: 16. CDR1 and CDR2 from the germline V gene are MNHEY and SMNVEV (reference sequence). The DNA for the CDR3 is TGTGCCAGCAGTCCACTCCCAATAGGGGGACAGATCTATGGCTACACCTTC. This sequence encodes CASSPLPIGGQIYGYTF.

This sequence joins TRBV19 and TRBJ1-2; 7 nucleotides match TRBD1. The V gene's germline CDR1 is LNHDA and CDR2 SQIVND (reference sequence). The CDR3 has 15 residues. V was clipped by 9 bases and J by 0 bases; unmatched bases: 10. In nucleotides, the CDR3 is TGTGCCAGCACGGACAGGACCCTAGCTAACTATGGCTACACCTTC. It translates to CASTDRTLANYGYTF.

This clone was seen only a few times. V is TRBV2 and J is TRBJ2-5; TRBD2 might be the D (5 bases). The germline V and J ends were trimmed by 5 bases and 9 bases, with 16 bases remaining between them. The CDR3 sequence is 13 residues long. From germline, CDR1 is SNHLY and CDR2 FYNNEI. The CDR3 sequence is CASSPITYGAQYF. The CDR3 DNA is TGTGCCAGCAGTCCGATCACATACGGGGCCCAGTACTTC.

The CDR3 DNA follows: TGCGCCAGCAGCACATGGACTAGCGGGGCCACAGATACGCAGTATTTT. Translation gives CASSTWTSGATDTQYF. This rearrangement joins TRBV5-1 to TRBJ2-3, with 12 nucleotides matching TRBD2. Germline V gene sequence: CDR1 SGHRS, CDR2 YFSETQ. The trim removed 4 bases at V and 2 bases at J, leaving 5 bases unmatched. The CDR3 sequence is 16 residues long. The variable domain in full, with the rest retrieved from reference TRBV5-1 and TRBJ2-3, is KAGVTQTPRYLIKTRGQQVTLSCSPISGHRSVSWYQQTPGQGLQFLFEYFSETQRNKGNFPGRFSGRQFSNSRSEMNVSTLELGDSALYLCASSTWTSGATDTQYFGPGTRLTVL.

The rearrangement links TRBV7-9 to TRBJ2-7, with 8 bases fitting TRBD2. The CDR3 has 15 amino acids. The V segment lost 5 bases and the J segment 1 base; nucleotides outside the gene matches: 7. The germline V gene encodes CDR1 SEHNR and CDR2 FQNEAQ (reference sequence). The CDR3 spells CASSHGASGSYEQYF. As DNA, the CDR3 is TGTGCCAGCAGCCATGGAGCTAGCGGGTCCTACGAGCAGTACTTC. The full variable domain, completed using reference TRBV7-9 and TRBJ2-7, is DTGVSQNPRHKITKRGQNVTFRCDPISEHNRLYWYRQTLGQGPEFLTYFQNEAQLEKSRLLSDRFSAERPKGSFSTLEIQRTEQGDSAMYLCASSHGASGSYEQYFGPGTRLTVT.

The DNA of the CDR3 is TGTGCCAGCAGTTTCCCCGGGACAGGGGGCACCGGGGAGCTGTTTTTT. Translated, it gives CASSFPGTGGTGELFF. The genes are TRBV28 and TRBJ2-2; 11 positions agree with TRBD1. The germline CDR1 and CDR2 sequences are MDHEN and SYDVKM. There are 16 residues in the CDR3. V lost 3 bases and J lost 4; bases outside the gene matches: 4.

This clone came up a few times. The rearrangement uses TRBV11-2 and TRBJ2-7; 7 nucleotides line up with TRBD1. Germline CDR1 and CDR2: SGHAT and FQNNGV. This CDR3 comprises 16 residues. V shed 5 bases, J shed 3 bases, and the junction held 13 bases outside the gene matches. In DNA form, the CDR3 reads TGTGCCAGCAGCGAGGGATGGGGGACAGACCTCTACGAGCAGTACTTC. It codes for CASSEGWGTDLYEQYF.

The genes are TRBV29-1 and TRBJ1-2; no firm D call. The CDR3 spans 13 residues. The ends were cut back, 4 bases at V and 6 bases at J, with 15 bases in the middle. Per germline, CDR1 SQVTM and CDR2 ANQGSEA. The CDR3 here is CSVATIRENGYTF. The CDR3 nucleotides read TGCAGCGTTGCCACGATTAGGGAAAATGGCTACACCTTC.

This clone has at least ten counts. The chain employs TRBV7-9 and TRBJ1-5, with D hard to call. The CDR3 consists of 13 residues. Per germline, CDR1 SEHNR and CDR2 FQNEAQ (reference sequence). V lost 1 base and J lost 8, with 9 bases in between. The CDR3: CASSLDALKPQHF. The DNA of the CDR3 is TGTGCCAGCAGCTTAGATGCTCTCAAGCCCCAGCATTTT.

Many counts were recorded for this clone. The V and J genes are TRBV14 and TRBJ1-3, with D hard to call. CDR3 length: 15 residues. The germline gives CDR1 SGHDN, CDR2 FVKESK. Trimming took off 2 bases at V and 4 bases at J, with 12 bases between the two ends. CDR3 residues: CASSQTAGAGNTIYF. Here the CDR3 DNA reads TGTGCCAGCAGCCAAACTGCTGGAGCGGGAAACACCATATATTTT.

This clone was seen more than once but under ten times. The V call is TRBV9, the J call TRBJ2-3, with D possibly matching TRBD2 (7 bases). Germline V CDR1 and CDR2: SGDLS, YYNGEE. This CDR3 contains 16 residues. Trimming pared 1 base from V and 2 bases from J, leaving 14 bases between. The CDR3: CASSVRGGRDTDTQYF. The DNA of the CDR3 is TGTGCCAGCAGCGTAAGGGGGGGCCGAGACACAGATACGCAGTATTTT. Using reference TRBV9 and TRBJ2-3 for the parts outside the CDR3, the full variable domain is DSGVTQTPKHLITATGQRVTLRCSPRSGDLSVYWYQQSLDQGLQFLIQYYNGEERAKGNILERFSAQQFPDLHSELNLSSLELGDSALYFCASSVRGGRDTDTQYFGPGTRLTVL.

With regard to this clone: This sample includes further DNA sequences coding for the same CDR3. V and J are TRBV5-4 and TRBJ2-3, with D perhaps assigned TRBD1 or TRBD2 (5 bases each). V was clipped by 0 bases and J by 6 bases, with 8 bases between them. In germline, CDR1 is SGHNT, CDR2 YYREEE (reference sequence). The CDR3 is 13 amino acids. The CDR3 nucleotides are TGTGCCAGCAGCTTGGGAGGGGTGGATACGCAGTATTTT. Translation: CASSLGGVDTQYF.

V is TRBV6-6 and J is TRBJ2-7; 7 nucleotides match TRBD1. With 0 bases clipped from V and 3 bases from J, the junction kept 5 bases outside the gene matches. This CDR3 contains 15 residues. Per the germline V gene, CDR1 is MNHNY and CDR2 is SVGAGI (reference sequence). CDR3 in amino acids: CASSYSETGYYEQYF. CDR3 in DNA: TGTGCCAGCAGTTACTCGGAGACAGGGTACTACGAGCAGTACTTC.

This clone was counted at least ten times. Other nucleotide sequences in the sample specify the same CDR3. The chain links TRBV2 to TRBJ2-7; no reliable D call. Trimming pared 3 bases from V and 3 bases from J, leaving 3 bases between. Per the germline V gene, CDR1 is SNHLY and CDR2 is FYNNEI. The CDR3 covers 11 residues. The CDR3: CASSEFYEQYF. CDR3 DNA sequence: TGTGCCAGCAGTGAGTTCTACGAGCAGTACTTC.

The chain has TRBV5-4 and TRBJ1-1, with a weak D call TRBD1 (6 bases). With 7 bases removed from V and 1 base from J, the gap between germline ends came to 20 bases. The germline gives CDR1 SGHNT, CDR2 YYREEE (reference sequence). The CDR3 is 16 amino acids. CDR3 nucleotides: TGTGCCAGCGCTTGGGATCCCCGACAGGCGAACACTGAAGCTTTCTTT. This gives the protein CASAWDPRQANTEAFF.

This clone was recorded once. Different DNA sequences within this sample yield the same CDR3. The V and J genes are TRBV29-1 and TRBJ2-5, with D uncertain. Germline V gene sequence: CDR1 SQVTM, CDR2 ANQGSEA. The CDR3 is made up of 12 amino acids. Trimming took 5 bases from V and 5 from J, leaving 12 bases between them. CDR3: CSVRSGGETQYF. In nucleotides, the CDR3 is TGCAGCGTTCGCTCGGGTGGTGAGACCCAGTACTTC.

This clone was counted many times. This CDR3 is CASSEWAGRDELDNEQFF. Here the CDR3 DNA reads TGTGCCAGCAGTGAATGGGCGGGGAGGGATGAACTCGACAATGAGCAGTTCTTC. The chain employs TRBV25-1 and TRBJ2-1; 7 bases agree with TRBD2. CDR3 size: 18 residues. Germline V lookup: CDR1 MGHDK, CDR2 SYGVNS. The V gene end was trimmed by 1 base and the J gene end by 5 bases; junction bases not matched to a gene: 14.

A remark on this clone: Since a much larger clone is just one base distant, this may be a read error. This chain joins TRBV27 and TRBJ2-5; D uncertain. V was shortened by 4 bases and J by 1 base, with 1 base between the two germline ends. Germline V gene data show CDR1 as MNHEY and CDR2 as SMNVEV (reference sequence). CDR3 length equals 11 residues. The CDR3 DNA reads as TGTGCCAGCAGTTCCCAAGAGACCCAGTACTTC. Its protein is CASSSQETQYF.

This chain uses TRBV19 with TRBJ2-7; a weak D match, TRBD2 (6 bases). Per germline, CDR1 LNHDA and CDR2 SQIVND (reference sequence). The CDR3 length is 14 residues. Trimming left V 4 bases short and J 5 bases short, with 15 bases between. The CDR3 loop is CASSTGDSRDEQYF. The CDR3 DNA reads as TGTGCCAGTAGTACGGGGGACTCCCGGGACGAGCAGTACTTC.

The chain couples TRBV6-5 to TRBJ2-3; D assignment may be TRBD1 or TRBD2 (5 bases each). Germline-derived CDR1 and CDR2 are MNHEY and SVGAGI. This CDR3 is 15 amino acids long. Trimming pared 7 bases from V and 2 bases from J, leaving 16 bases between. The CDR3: CASIRDPGATDTQYF. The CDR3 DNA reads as TGTGCCAGCATCAGGGATCCCGGGGCCACAGATACGCAGTATTTT.